The rows below give T cell receptor beta chains drawn from one sample of a study of identical twins. TCRdb re-called the 5' RACE reads through MiXCR, storing one row per CDR3 protein. Of 1.5 million or so distinct CDR3 sequences in the sample, about 32% are singletons; the top ten hold about 0.3%. Sample: cord blood. Receptors were obtained from a newborn girl in good health. The CDR3 runs from the conserved cysteine through the conserved F or W. D genes are given only for firm matches. Only part of the rows carry a size: once, few, many, or a class if the clone is expanded.

D gene | J gene | V gene | clone size | CDR3 length | CDR3 DNA | CDR3 protein
TRBD1 | TRBJ1-1 | TRBV6-1 | - | 17 | TGTGCCAGCAGTGGGGGACAGGGGCCCCTCATGAACACTGAAGCTTTCTTT | CASSGGQGPLMNTEAFF
TRBD2 | TRBJ2-1 | TRBV19 | - | 16 | TGTGCCACCCGAAGGAGCGGGAGTGGTGGGGGGAATGAGCAGTTCTTC | CATRRSGSGGGNEQFF
TRBD2 | TRBJ2-3 | TRBV4-2 | few | 17 | TGTGCCAGCAGCCAAGATGAAGGGACTAGCGGCACAGATACGCAGTATTTT | CASSQDEGTSGTDTQYF
- | TRBJ2-5 | TRBV2 | few | 13 | TGTGCCAGCAGGAAAGTACTAGTGCTTGAGCAGTACTTC | CASRKVLVLEQYF
- | TRBJ2-3 | TRBV24-1 | few | 14 | TGTGCCACCAGTGTCGAGGGGGTAACAGATACGCAGTATTTT | CATSVEGVTDTQYF
- | TRBJ1-6 | TRBV6-2/TRBV6-3 | - | 14 | TGTGCCAGCAGTTACTCACAGAATCTTTCACCCCTCCACTTT | CASSYSQNLSPLHF
- | TRBJ1-1 | TRBV7-2 | many | 14 | TGTGCCAGCAGCTTAGGGGGCACTAACACTGAAGCTTTCTTT | CASSLGGTNTEAFF
- | TRBJ2-5 | TRBV2 | few | 14 | TGTGCCAGCAGACCATTAGGGGTTCAAGAGACCCAGTACTTC | CASRPLGVQETQYF
- | TRBJ1-2 | TRBV27 | few | 15 | TGTGCCAGCAGTTTATCCGGCAGTACAAACTATGGCTACACCTTC | CASSLSGSTNYGYTF
- | TRBJ2-4 | TRBV7-8 | few | 16 | TGTGCCAGCAGCCTCACAGGGAGCCTAGCCAAAAACATTCAGTACTTC | CASSLTGSLAKNIQYF
- | TRBJ2-7 | TRBV7-9 | many | 14 | TGTGCCAGCAGCTTAGGATCCACTGGACGCGAGCAGTACTTC | CASSLGSTGREQYF
- | TRBJ1-5 | TRBV5-1 | - | 14 | TGCGCCAGCAGCTCCGGAGACTGGGACCAGCCCCAGCATTTT | CASSSGDWDQPQHF
- | TRBJ2-5 | TRBV20-1 | - | 12 | TGCAGTGCTAGAACGATAGGGCAGACCCAGTACTTC | CSARTIGQTQYF
TRBD2 | TRBJ2-1 | TRBV4-1 | few | 17 | TGCGCCAGCAGCCAAACCCTAGCGGGAGGGACCTACAATGAGCAGTTCTTC | CASSQTLAGGTYNEQFF
- | TRBJ2-1 | TRBV5-1 | few | 12 | TGCGCCACCCGACCCGACCACAATGAGCAGTTCTTC | CATRPDHNEQFF
- | TRBJ2-3 | TRBV20-1 | few | 13 | TGCAGTGCTAGCCGCTCCCTGGGGGATACGCAGTATTTT | CSASRSLGDTQYF
- | TRBJ1-4 | TRBV6-1 | - | 15 | TGTGCCAGCAGTGCCCGACGTGCAACTAATGAAAAACTGTTTTTT | CASSARRATNEKLFF
TRBD2 | TRBJ2-5 | TRBV20-1 | few | 13 | TGCAGTGCTAGAAATAGCGGGCAAGAGACCCAGTACTTC | CSARNSGQETQYF
- | TRBJ2-3 | TRBV28 | - | 14 | TGTGCCAGCTACCCCGCACCTAGCACAGATACGCAGTATTTT | CASYPAPSTDTQYF
TRBD1 | TRBJ2-3 | TRBV24-1 | few | 17 | TGTGCCACCAGTGATTTAACGGGACAGGGGGCTCCAGATACGCAGTATTTT | CATSDLTGQGAPDTQYF
TRBD1 | TRBJ2-3 | TRBV25-1 | - | 14 | TGTGCCAGCGGCAACAGGGGGCGCTCAGATACGCAGTATTTT | CASGNRGRSDTQYF
TRBD2 | TRBJ2-1 | TRBV10-1 | few | 15 | TGCGCCAGCAGTGATGAGGCGGGGGTCTACAATGAGCAGTTCTTC | CASSDEAGVYNEQFF
- | TRBJ1-5 | TRBV3-1 | - | 14 | TGTGCCAGCAGCCGAGACATCCGAAACTCGCCCCAGCATTTT | CASSRDIRNSPQHF
TRBD2 | TRBJ2-1 | TRBV24-1 | - | 16 | TGTGCCACCAGTGTCTCCACTAGCGGAACTAACAATAAGCAGTTCTTC | CATSVSTSGTNNKQFF
TRBD1 | TRBJ1-2 | TRBV7-2 | - | 14 | TGTGCCAGCAGCTTCAGACAGGGGGAAAGTGGCTACACCTTC | CASSFRQGESGYTF
TRBD2 | TRBJ2-5 | TRBV28 | few | 17 | TGTGCCAGCAGTTTAGGACGGCGGGAGCCACTGCGAGAGACCCAGTACTTC | CASSLGRREPLRETQYF
TRBD2 | TRBJ2-1 | TRBV7-9 | - | 20 | TGTGCCAGCAGCTTAAGGGTGTTGGGACTAGCGGGGCATTCCTACAATGAGCAGTTCTTC | CASSLRVLGLAGHSYNEQFF
- | TRBJ1-2 | TRBV20-1 | few | 13 | TGCAGTGCTAGTCAAGACAGGTCAGATAGCTACACCTTC | CSASQDRSDSYTF
TRBD1 | TRBJ2-1 | TRBV28 | - | 17 | TGTGCCAGCAGTCGTTTATACGGACAGGGCCCCTACAATGAGCAGTTCTTC | CASSRLYGQGPYNEQFF
- | TRBJ2-1 | TRBV19 | - | 13 | TGTGCCAGTAGTATGACTAGTAACAATGAGCAGTTCTTC | CASSMTSNNEQFF
- | TRBJ1-4 | TRBV20-1 | - | 11 | TGCAGTGCAACTAGTGGGGGAAAACTGTTTTTT | CSATSGGKLFF
TRBD2 | TRBJ2-3 | TRBV5-1 | - | 13 | TGCGCCAGCAGCTGGACTAGCGGCGATGCGCAGTATTTT | CASSWTSGDAQYF
- | TRBJ1-5 | TRBV2 | - | 13 | TGTGCCAGCAGGACACTGGTTTATCAGCCCCAGCATTTT | CASRTLVYQPQHF
TRBD1 | TRBJ1-2 | TRBV25-1 | - | 14 | TGTGCCAGCAGTGAATTGGGACAGTACTATGGCTACACCTTC | CASSELGQYYGYTF
- | TRBJ1-2 | TRBV20-1 | - | 15 | TGCAGTGCTCGCGGACGGCAGGGGCTTAACTATGGCTACACCTTC | CSARGRQGLNYGYTF
- | TRBJ2-1 | TRBV5-1 | - | 15 | TGCGCCAGCAGTCTCGAGGGGGGTCGGTACAATGAGCAGTTCTTC | CASSLEGGRYNEQFF
- | TRBJ2-4 | TRBV20-1 | few | 14 | TGCAGTGCTAGTGGGCCTCCATGGGTTGCCATTCAGTACTTC | CSASGPPWVAIQYF
- | TRBJ2-3 | TRBV25-1 | - | 14 | TGTGCCAGCAGTGAATCCTCGTGGTCGGATACGCAGTATTTT | CASSESSWSDTQYF
TRBD1 | TRBJ2-7 | TRBV13 | - | 16 | TGTGCCAGCAGCCTAGTTTGGGGACAGGGGCGCTACGAGCAGTACTTC | CASSLVWGQGRYEQYF
TRBD2 | TRBJ2-5 | TRBV20-1 | - | 13 | TGCAGTGCACTAGCGGGGAGCCAAGAGACCCAGTACTTC | CSALAGSQETQYF
TRBD1 | TRBJ2-3 | TRBV6-5 | - | 14 | TGTGCCAGCAGTTGGGACAGGGGTTCAGATACGCAGTATTTT | CASSWDRGSDTQYF
- | TRBJ2-1 | TRBV20-1 | - | 15 | TGCAGTGCTAGAAGTTACGAAGCCTCCTACAATGAGCAGTTCTTC | CSARSYEASYNEQFF
TRBD1 | TRBJ2-4 | TRBV6-6 | few | 15 | TGTGCCAGCAGCCTCCGGGACAGCGTGAGGAACATTCAGTACTTC | CASSLRDSVRNIQYF
- | TRBJ2-1 | TRBV20-1 | few | 15 | TGCAGTGCTAGATCCCTGGCGCCTTCCTACAATGAGCAGTTCTTC | CSARSLAPSYNEQFF
TRBD2 | TRBJ2-5 | TRBV28 | - | 15 | TGTGCCAGCAGTTTACCAGCGGGAGTGGGAGAGACCCAGTACTTC | CASSLPAGVGETQYF
- | TRBJ2-7 | TRBV29-1 | many | 15 | TGCAGCGTTGAGGGAGATGGGGCGGTCTCCTACGAGCAGTACTTC | CSVEGDGAVSYEQYF